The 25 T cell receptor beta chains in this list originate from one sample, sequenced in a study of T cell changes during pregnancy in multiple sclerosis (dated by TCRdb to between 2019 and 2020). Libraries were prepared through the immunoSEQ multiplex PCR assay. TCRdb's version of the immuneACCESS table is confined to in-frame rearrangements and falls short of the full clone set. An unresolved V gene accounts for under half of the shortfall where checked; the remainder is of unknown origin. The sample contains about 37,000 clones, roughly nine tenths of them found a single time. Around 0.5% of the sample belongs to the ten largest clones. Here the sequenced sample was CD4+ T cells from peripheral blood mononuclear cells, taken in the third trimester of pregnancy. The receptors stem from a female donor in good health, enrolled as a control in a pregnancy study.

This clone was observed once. The chain's CDR3 is CASSQAGLAGSGELFF. In DNA form, the CDR3 reads TGTGCCAGCAGCCAAGCTGGACTAGCGGGTTCCGGGGAGCTGTTTTTT. The chain employs TRBV4-2 and TRBJ2-2, with 11 bases lining up with TRBD2. J gave up 6 bases and V 1 base, and 4 bases lay outside the gene matches. The CDR3 loop spans 16 amino acids. The germline V gene encodes CDR1 LGHNA and CDR2 YNFKEQ.

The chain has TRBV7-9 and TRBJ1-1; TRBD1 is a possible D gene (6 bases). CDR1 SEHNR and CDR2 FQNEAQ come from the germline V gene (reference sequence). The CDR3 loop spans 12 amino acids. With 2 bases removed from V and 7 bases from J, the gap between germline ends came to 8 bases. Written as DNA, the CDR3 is TGTGCCAGCAGCTTAACGGACAGTGAAGCTTTCTTT. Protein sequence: CASSLTDSEAFF.

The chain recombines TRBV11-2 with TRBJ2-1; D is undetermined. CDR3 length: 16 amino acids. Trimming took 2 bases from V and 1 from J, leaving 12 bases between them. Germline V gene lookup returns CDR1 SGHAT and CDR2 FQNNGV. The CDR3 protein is CASSLLGLASYNEQFF. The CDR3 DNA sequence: TGTGCCAGCAGCTTATTGGGCCTCGCGTCCTACAATGAGCAGTTCTTC.

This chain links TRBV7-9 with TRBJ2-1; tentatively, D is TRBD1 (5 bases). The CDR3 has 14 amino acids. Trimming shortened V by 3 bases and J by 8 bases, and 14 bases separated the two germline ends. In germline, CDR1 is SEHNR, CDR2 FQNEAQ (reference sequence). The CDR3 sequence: CASSFAGMVYEQFF. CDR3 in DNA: TGTGCCAGCAGCTTCGCAGGGATGGTATATGAGCAGTTCTTC.

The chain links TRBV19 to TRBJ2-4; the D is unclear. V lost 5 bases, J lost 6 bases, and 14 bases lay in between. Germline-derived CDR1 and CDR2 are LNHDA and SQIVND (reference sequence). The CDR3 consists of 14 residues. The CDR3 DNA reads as TGTGCCAGTAGTTCCCCAACGGGTGGAAACATTCAGTACTTC. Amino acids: CASSSPTGGNIQYF.

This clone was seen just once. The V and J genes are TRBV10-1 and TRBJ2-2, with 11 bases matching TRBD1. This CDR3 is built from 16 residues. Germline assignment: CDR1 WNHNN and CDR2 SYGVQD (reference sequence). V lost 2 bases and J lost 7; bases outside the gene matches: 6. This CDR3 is CASSERTGGRGGELFF. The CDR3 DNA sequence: TGCGCCAGCAGTGAGAGGACAGGGGGCCGCGGCGGGGAGCTGTTTTTT.

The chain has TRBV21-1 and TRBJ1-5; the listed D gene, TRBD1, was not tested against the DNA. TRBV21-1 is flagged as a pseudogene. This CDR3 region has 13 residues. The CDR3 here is CASSEDINQPQHF. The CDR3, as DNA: TGTGCCAGCAGCGAAGACATCAATCAGCCCCAGCATTTT.

The CDR3 DNA reads TGTGCCAGTAGAACCTCCGGGGGCACTGAAGCTTTCTTT. Amino acids: CASRTSGGTEAFF. The rearrangement joins TRBV19 to TRBJ1-1, with a tentative D call TRBD1 (5 bases). CDR3 length: 13 amino acids. Trimming took 6 bases from V and 4 from J, leaving 12 bases between them. CDR1 and CDR2 (germline): LNHDA, SQIVND (reference sequence).

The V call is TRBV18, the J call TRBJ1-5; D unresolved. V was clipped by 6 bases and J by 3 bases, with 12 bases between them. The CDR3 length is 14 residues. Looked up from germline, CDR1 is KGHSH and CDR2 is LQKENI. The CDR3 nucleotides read TGTGCCAGCTCCCCCACAGCGGTCAATCAGCCCCAGCATTTT. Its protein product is CASSPTAVNQPQHF.

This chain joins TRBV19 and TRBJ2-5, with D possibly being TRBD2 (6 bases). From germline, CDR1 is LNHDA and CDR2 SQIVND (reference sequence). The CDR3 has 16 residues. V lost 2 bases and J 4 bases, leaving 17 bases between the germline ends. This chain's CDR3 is CASSIWRLGRPETQYF. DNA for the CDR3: TGTGCCAGTAGTATATGGCGACTAGGCAGGCCAGAGACCCAGTACTTC.

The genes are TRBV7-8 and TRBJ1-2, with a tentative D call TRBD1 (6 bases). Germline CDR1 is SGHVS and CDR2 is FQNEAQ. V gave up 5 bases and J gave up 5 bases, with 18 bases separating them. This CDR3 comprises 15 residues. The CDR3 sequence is CASSNSYGTNYGYTF. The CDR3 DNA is TGTGCCAGCAGCAACTCGTACGGGACAAATTATGGCTACACCTTC.

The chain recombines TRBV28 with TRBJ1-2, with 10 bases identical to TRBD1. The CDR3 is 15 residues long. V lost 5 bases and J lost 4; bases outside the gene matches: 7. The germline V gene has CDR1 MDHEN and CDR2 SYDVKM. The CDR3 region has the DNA TGTGCCAGCAGTACCGACAGGGGGCCGGTCTATGGCTACACCTTC. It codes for CASSTDRGPVYGYTF.

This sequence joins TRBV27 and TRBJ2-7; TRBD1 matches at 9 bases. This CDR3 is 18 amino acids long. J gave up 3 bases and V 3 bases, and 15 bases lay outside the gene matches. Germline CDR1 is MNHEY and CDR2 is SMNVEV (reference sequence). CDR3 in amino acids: CASSLRPLSGTGIYEQYF. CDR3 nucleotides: TGTGCCAGCAGTTTGAGACCCTTATCCGGGACAGGGATCTACGAGCAGTACTTC.

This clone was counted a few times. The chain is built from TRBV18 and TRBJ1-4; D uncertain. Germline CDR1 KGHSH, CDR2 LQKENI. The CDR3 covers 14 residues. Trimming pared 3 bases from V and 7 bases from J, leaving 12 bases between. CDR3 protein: CASSPAGNGEKLFF. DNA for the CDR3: TGTGCCAGCTCACCGGCGGGGAATGGTGAAAAACTGTTTTTT.

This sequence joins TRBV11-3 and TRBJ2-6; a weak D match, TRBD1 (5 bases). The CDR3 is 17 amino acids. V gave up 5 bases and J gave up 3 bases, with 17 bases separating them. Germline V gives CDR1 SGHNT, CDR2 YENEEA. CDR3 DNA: TGTGCCAGCAGCCCCTCGTCAGGGATGTATGGGGCCAACGTCCTGACTTTC. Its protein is CASSPSSGMYGANVLTF.

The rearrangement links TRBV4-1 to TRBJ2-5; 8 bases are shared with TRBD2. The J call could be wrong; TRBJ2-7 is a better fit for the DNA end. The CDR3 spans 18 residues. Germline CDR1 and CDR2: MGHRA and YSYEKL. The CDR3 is CASSQDRGGGDTYYEQYF. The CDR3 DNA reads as TGCGCCAGCAGCCAAGATCGGGGGGGCGGCGACACTTACTACGAGCAGTACTTC.

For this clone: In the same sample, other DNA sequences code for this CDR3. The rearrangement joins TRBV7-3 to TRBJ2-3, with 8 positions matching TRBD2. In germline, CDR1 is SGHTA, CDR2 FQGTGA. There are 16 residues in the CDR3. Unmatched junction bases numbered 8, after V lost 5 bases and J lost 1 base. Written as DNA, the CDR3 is TGTGCCAGCAGCCCTGCGTCCGGGGGGGGCACAGATACGCAGTATTTT. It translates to CASSPASGGGTDTQYF.

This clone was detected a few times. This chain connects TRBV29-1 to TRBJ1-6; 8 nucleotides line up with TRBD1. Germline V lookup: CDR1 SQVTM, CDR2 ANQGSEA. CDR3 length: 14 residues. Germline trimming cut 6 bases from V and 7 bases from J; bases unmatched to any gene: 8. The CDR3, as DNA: TGCAGCGTCTCAGTCGGGACAGGAAATTCACCCCTCCACTTT. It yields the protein CSVSVGTGNSPLHF.

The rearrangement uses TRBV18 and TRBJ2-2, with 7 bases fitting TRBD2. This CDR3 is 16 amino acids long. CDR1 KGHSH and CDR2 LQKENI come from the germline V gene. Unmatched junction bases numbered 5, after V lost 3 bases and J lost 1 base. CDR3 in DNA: TGTGCCAGCTCACCGTATGTAGCGGGGAACACCGGGGAGCTGTTTTTT. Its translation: CASSPYVAGNTGELFF.

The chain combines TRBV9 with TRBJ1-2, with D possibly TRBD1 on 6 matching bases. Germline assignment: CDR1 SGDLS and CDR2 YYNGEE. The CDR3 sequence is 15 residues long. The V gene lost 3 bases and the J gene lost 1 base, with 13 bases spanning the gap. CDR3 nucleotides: TGTGCCAGCAGCGGCTGGGACACCCTTAACTATGGCTACACCTTC. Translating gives CASSGWDTLNYGYTF. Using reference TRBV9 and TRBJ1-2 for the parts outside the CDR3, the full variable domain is DSGVTQTPKHLITATGQRVTLRCSPRSGDLSVYWYQQSLDQGLQFLIQYYNGEERAKGNILERFSAQQFPDLHSELNLSSLELGDSALYFCASSGWDTLNYGYTFGSGTRLTVV.

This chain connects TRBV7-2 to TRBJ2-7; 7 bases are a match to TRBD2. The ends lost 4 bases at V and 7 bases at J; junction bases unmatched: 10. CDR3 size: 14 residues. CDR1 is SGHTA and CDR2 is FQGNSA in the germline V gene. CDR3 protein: CASSSISGKGEQYF. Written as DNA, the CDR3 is TGTGCCAGCAGCTCTATCAGCGGGAAGGGAGAGCAGTACTTC. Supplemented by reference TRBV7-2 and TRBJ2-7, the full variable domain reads GAGVSQSPSNKVTEKGKDVELRCDPISGHTALYWYRQSLGQGLEFLIYFQGNSAPDKSGLPSDRFSAERTGGSVSTLTIQRTQQEDSAVYLCASSSISGKGEQYFGPGTRLTVT.

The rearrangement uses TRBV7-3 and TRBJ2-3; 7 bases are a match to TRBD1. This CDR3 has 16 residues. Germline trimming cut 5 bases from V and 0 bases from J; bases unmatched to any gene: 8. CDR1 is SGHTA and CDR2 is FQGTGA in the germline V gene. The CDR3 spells CASSPVGRGSTDTQYF. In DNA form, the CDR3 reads TGTGCCAGCAGCCCCGTTGGCAGGGGGAGCACAGATACGCAGTATTTT.

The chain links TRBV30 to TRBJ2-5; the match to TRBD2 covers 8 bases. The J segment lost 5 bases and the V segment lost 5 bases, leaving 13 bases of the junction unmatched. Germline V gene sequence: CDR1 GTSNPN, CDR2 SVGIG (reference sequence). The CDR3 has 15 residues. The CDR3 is CAWVPGLEPRETQYF. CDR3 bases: TGTGCCTGGGTCCCGGGACTAGAACCTAGGGAGACCCAGTACTTC.

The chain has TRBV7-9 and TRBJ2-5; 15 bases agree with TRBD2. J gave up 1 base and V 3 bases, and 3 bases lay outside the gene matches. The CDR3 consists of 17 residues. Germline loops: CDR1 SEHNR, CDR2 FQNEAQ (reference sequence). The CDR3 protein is CASSFPGLAGGQETQYF. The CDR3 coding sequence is TGTGCCAGCAGCTTTCCGGGACTAGCGGGAGGCCAAGAGACCCAGTACTTC.

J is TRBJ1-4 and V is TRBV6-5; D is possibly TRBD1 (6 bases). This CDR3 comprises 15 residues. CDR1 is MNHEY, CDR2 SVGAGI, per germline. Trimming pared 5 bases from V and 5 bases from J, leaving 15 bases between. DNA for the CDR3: TGTGCCAGCAGTCGACAGACAGGCCCGAATGAAAAACTGTTTTTT. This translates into CASSRQTGPNEKLFF.